A selection of T cell receptor beta chains follows, all from one sample in a study of blood T cell repertoires in COVID-19. Repertoires were generated with immunoSEQ multiplex PCR, while TCRdb's copy carries only in-frame clones and drops some. The sample comprises about 12,000 clones, roughly 82% of which are singletons, and about 48% rests with the top ten. The specimen sequenced was peripheral blood. These TCRs come from an elderly man with acute or convalescent COVID-19. CDR3s include the opening cysteine and the closing phenylalanine or tryptophan. A D gene is named only where the DNA matches it firmly. Size is stated for part of the rows, as once, few or many counts, or as a class when the clone is expanded.

V gene: TRBV7-3
J gene: TRBJ1-6
clone size: few
D gene: NA
CDR3 DNA: TGTGCCAGCAGTCCGGGGGGGGCCGATTCACCCCTCCACTTT
CDR3 protein: CASSPGGADSPLHF

V gene: TRBV12-3/TRBV12-4
J gene: TRBJ1-5
clone size: NA
D gene: TRBD1
CDR3 DNA: TGTGCCAGCAGTTCCCCCGGGACAGGGATCAATTTT
CDR3 protein: CASSSPGTGINF

V gene: TRBV4-2
J gene: TRBJ2-2
clone size: NA
D gene: TRBD2
CDR3 DNA: TGTGCCAGCAGCCCAGGTGGGAGCGGGGCCACCACCGGGGAGCTGTTTTTT
CDR3 protein: CASSPGGSGATTGELFF

V gene: TRBV6-6
J gene: TRBJ2-2
clone size: NA
D gene: TRBD1
CDR3 DNA: TGTGCCAGCACTCGAGACAGGGCCTTAGGCGGGGAGCTGTTTTTT
CDR3 protein: CASTRDRALGGELFF

V gene: TRBV2
J gene: TRBJ1-6
clone size: NA
D gene: NA
CDR3 DNA: TGTGCCAGCAACCAGGGTTCACCCCTCCACTTT
CDR3 protein: CASNQGSPLHF

V gene: TRBV29-1
J gene: TRBJ2-5
clone size: NA
D gene: TRBD2
CDR3 DNA: TGCAGCGTCGCGGGGGGCCAGGACAGCCAAGAGACCCAGTACTTC
CDR3 protein: CSVAGGQDSQETQYF

V gene: TRBV18
J gene: TRBJ2-7
clone size: NA
D gene: NA
CDR3 DNA: TGTGCCAGCTCACCCCCCCCAGGGTCGGAATCCTACGAGCAGTACTTC
CDR3 protein: CASSPPPGSESYEQYF

V gene: TRBV6-5
J gene: TRBJ2-3
clone size: NA
D gene: TRBD1
CDR3 DNA: TGTGCCAGCAGGAAAGGGACAGGGGAGGATACGCAGTATTTT
CDR3 protein: CASRKGTGEDTQYF

V gene: TRBV19
J gene: TRBJ1-6
clone size: NA
D gene: TRBD1
CDR3 DNA: TGTGCCAGTACCCTGAGAGGGGGCAATTCACCCCTCCACTTT
CDR3 protein: CASTLRGGNSPLHF

V gene: TRBV4-3
J gene: TRBJ2-5
clone size: NA
D gene: NA
CDR3 DNA: TGCGCCAGCAGCCAAGATCCACAGCTACTAGAGACCCAGTACTTC
CDR3 protein: CASSQDPQLLETQYF

V gene: TRBV21-1
J gene: TRBJ1-3
clone size: NA
D gene: NA
CDR3 DNA: TGTGCCAGCAGCAAGGGCGGGGGACAGGGGATAGGAAACACCATATATTTT
CDR3 protein: CASSKGGGQGIGNTIYF

V gene: TRBV4-2
J gene: TRBJ2-3
clone size: NA
D gene: NA
CDR3 DNA: TGTGCCAGCAGCCAAGAGGCCACAGATACGCAGTATTTT
CDR3 protein: CASSQEATDTQYF

V gene: TRBV12-5
J gene: TRBJ2-1
clone size: NA
D gene: TRBD1
CDR3 DNA: TGTGCTAGTGGTTTGGTTGGGGACAGTATCCATGAGCAGTTCTTC
CDR3 protein: CASGLVGDSIHEQFF

V gene: TRBV7-3
J gene: TRBJ2-3
clone size: NA
D gene: TRBD2
CDR3 DNA: TGTGCCAGCAGCTCAGCGGGAGCCACAGATACGCAGTATTTT
CDR3 protein: CASSSAGATDTQYF

V gene: TRBV20-1
J gene: TRBJ1-5
clone size: NA
D gene: NA
CDR3 DNA: TGCAGTGCTAGTGTACAGGGAAGGGGCAATCAGCCCCAGCATTTT
CDR3 protein: CSASVQGRGNQPQHF

V gene: TRBV27
J gene: TRBJ2-3
clone size: NA
D gene: TRBD1
CDR3 DNA: TGTGCCAGCAGTTTACGGACAGGGGGCGCGGATACGCAGTATTTT
CDR3 protein: CASSLRTGGADTQYF

V gene: TRBV24-1
J gene: TRBJ1-2
clone size: NA
D gene: TRBD1
CDR3 DNA: TGTGCCACCAGTGATAACAGGGGGCGGAGTGGCTACACCTTC
CDR3 protein: CATSDNRGRSGYTF

V gene: TRBV25-1
J gene: TRBJ1-1
clone size: NA
D gene: NA
CDR3 DNA: TGTGCCAGCAGTGAGTCGCGACAGATGAACACTGAAGCTTTCTTT
CDR3 protein: CASSESRQMNTEAFF

V gene: TRBV4-1
J gene: TRBJ1-3
clone size: NA
D gene: NA
CDR3 DNA: TGCGCCAGCAGCCAAGACAGGGTTTCTGGAAACACCATATATTTT
CDR3 protein: CASSQDRVSGNTIYF

V gene: TRBV28
J gene: TRBJ2-7
clone size: NA
D gene: TRBD1
CDR3 DNA: TGTGCCAGTCCGCCGAGACAGGGCCAATTCTCGACTTACTACGAGCAGTACTTC
CDR3 protein: CASPPRQGQFSTYYEQYF

V gene: TRBV5-1
J gene: TRBJ2-7
clone size: once
D gene: NA
CDR3 DNA: TGCGCCAGCAGCTTGGCCGACCTACAGTTTGGCGAGCAGTACTTC
CDR3 protein: CASSLADLQFGEQYF

V gene: TRBV4-3
J gene: TRBJ1-4
clone size: NA
D gene: NA
CDR3 DNA: TGCGCCAGCAGCCAAGTCGGGGGGCGAGTATCCGAAAAACTGTTTTTT
CDR3 protein: CASSQVGGRVSEKLFF

V gene: TRBV10-3
J gene: TRBJ2-7
clone size: NA
D gene: NA
CDR3 DNA: TGTGCCATCAGTGCCGGGACACAGGGTTCCTACGAGCAGTACTTC
CDR3 protein: CAISAGTQGSYEQYF

V gene: TRBV28
J gene: TRBJ1-1
clone size: NA
D gene: NA
CDR3 DNA: TGTGCCAGCAGTCCGGGGACACGCACTGAAGCTTTCTTT
CDR3 protein: CASSPGTRTEAFF

V gene: TRBV7-9
J gene: TRBJ1-5
clone size: NA
D gene: NA
CDR3 DNA: TGTGCCAGCAGCTTACTTAATCAGCCCCAGCATTTT
CDR3 protein: CASSLLNQPQHF

V gene: TRBV15
J gene: TRBJ2-1
clone size: NA
D gene: TRBD2
CDR3 DNA: TGTGCCACCAGCAGAGAACTAGCGGGGGGTATCAATGAGCAGTTCTTC
CDR3 protein: CATSRELAGGINEQFF

V gene: TRBV7-2
J gene: TRBJ2-3
clone size: NA
D gene: TRBD1
CDR3 DNA: TGTGCCAGCACCCGACAGGGGGCATTAGATACGCAGTATTTT
CDR3 protein: CASTRQGALDTQYF

V gene: TRBV19
J gene: TRBJ2-4
clone size: few
D gene: TRBD2
CDR3 DNA: TGTGCCAGTAGTATAAGTCGGGGGGGCAAAAACATTCAGTACTTC
CDR3 protein: CASSISRGGKNIQYF

V gene: TRBV3-1/TRBV3-2
J gene: TRBJ1-1
clone size: NA
D gene: NA
CDR3 DNA: TGTGCCAGCAGCCAGGCCAGGGAAGGGAACACTGAAGCTTTCTTT
CDR3 protein: CASSQAREGNTEAFF

V gene: TRBV11-2
J gene: TRBJ2-2
clone size: NA
D gene: TRBD1
CDR3 DNA: TGTGCCAGCAGACCTCGAGACAGGGTTTGGTTCGGGGAGCTGTTTTTT
CDR3 protein: CASRPRDRVWFGELFF

V gene: TRBV25-1
J gene: TRBJ1-6
clone size: NA
D gene: TRBD1
CDR3 DNA: TGTGCCACCCAGGGGGTTTCCTATAATTCACCCCTCCACTTT
CDR3 protein: CATQGVSYNSPLHF

V gene: TRBV2
J gene: TRBJ1-1
clone size: NA
D gene: NA
CDR3 DNA: TGTGCCAGCAGTGAAAAAAGGACGGGGGAGGCTTTCTTT
CDR3 protein: CASSEKRTGEAFF

V gene: TRBV4-2
J gene: TRBJ2-2
clone size: NA
D gene: TRBD2
CDR3 DNA: TGTGCCAGCAGCCAAACGCGACCGGGACTAGCGAACACCGGGGAGCTGTTTTTT
CDR3 protein: CASSQTRPGLANTGELFF

V gene: TRBV5-4
J gene: TRBJ2-7
clone size: NA
D gene: NA
CDR3 DNA: TGTGCCAGCAGCTTGGGTGCGGGGGCCAGCTACGAGCAGTACTTC
CDR3 protein: CASSLGAGASYEQYF

V gene: TRBV2
J gene: TRBJ1-1
clone size: NA
D gene: NA
CDR3 DNA: TGTGCCAGCAATTTAAACACTGAAGCTTTCTTT
CDR3 protein: CASNLNTEAFF

V gene: TRBV7-9
J gene: TRBJ1-4
clone size: many
D gene: TRBD1
CDR3 DNA: TGTGCCAGCGCGACAGGGACTAATGAAAAACTGTTTTTT
CDR3 protein: CASATGTNEKLFF

V gene: TRBV14
J gene: TRBJ2-2
clone size: NA
D gene: TRBD1
CDR3 DNA: TGTGCCAGCAGCCAAGATAAGAGGACAGGCTTGAACACCGGGGAGCTGTTTTTT
CDR3 protein: CASSQDKRTGLNTGELFF

V gene: TRBV24-1
J gene: TRBJ2-1
clone size: NA
D gene: TRBD2
CDR3 DNA: TGTGCCACCAGTGGGGGAGCGGGGGCCTCCTACAATGAGCAGTTCTTC
CDR3 protein: CATSGGAGASYNEQFF

V gene: TRBV28
J gene: TRBJ1-5
clone size: few
D gene: NA
CDR3 DNA: TGTGCCAGCAGACCAGGGGCCTCGGGGCAGCCCCAGCATTTT
CDR3 protein: CASRPGASGQPQHF

V gene: TRBV2
J gene: TRBJ2-5
clone size: NA
D gene: NA
CDR3 DNA: TGTGCCAGCAGTGGAGGAACGGCGGAGACCCAGTACTTC
CDR3 protein: CASSGGTAETQYF

V gene: TRBV7-2
J gene: TRBJ2-3
clone size: NA
D gene: TRBD2
CDR3 DNA: TGTGCCAGCAGCTTAGAGGCTAGCGGGGGGCCCGGCACAGATACGCAGTATTTT
CDR3 protein: CASSLEASGGPGTDTQYF

V gene: TRBV5-4
J gene: TRBJ2-2
clone size: few
D gene: TRBD1
CDR3 DNA: TGTGCCAGCAGCTCGGGGACAGGGGGGCAGACCGGGGAGCTGTTTTTT
CDR3 protein: CASSSGTGGQTGELFF

V gene: TRBV27
J gene: TRBJ2-2
clone size: NA
D gene: NA
CDR3 DNA: TGTGCCAGCAGTCCCTTGGGCCCTTCGGCCGGGGAGCTGTTTTTT
CDR3 protein: CASSPLGPSAGELFF

V gene: TRBV4-2
J gene: TRBJ1-2
clone size: NA
D gene: TRBD1
CDR3 DNA: TGTGCCAGCAGCCAAGAAAGACGAGACAGGGTCTATGGCTACACCTTC
CDR3 protein: CASSQERRDRVYGYTF

V gene: TRBV5-5
J gene: TRBJ1-4
clone size: NA
D gene: NA
CDR3 DNA: TGTGCCAGCAGCCCGACAGGAGGTACAACTAATGAAAAACTGTTTTTT
CDR3 protein: CASSPTGGTTNEKLFF

V gene: TRBV5-5
J gene: TRBJ2-5
clone size: NA
D gene: NA
CDR3 DNA: TGTGCCAGCGGCGGGAAAGAGACCCAGTACTTC
CDR3 protein: CASGGKETQYF

V gene: TRBV5-1
J gene: TRBJ2-2
clone size: NA
D gene: TRBD1
CDR3 DNA: TGCGCCAGCAGCTTGGCCCCTGGGACAGGGAACACCGGGGAGCTGTTTTTT
CDR3 protein: CASSLAPGTGNTGELFF

V gene: TRBV23-1
J gene: TRBJ2-1
clone size: NA
D gene: TRBD2
CDR3 DNA: TGCGCCAGCAGCCTTGACCTTAGCGGGGGGGACAATGAGCAGTTCTTC
CDR3 protein: CASSLDLSGGDNEQFF